A single sample is the source of the 5 T cell receptor beta chains below, sequenced in a study of CD8+ T cells in alopecia areata. TCR sequencing used cDNA made by reverse transcription of extracted RNA. This table comes from immunoSEQ multiplex PCR, and its TCRdb copy is limited to in-frame clones, with some not included. The repertoire has about 92,000 clones, 44% of them found once; the top ten carry 18%. Treatment in this sample: oral pan-JAK inhibitor, 5-10 mg twice daily. This specimen was CD8+ T cells sorted from blood, taken at week 24, from a patient treated with tofacitinib. Receptor source: a human donor with alopecia areata.

The J gene is TRBJ2-5, the V gene TRBV10-1; no definite D call. V was cut by 0 bases and J by 5 bases, with 10 bases left in between. This CDR3 spans 14 amino acids. The V gene's germline CDR1 is WNHNN and CDR2 SYGVQD (reference sequence). The CDR3 bases are TGCGCCAGCAGTGAGTCGAATAGCAGGGAGACCCAGTACTTC. Translation gives CASSESNSRETQYF.

The rearrangement uses TRBV25-1 and TRBJ1-3; weak D call: TRBD1 (5 bases). CDR1 and CDR2 (germline): MGHDK, SYGVNS. The CDR3 is made up of 13 amino acids. The CDR3 here is CVTFTGVGNTIYF. The CDR3 region has the DNA TGTGTTACCTTCACGGGGGTTGGAAACACCATATATTTT. The whole variable domain, filled in from reference TRBV25-1 and TRBJ1-3, reads EADIYQTPRYLVIGTGKKITLECSQTMGHDKMYWYQQDPGMELHLIHYSYGVNSTEKGDLSSESTVSRIRTEHFPLTLESARPSHTSQYLCVTFTGVGNTIYFGEGSWLTVV.

This clone was seen a few times. The chain recombines TRBV13 with TRBJ2-7; 10 nucleotides line up with TRBD1. After removal of 2 bases from V and 7 bases from J, the junction contained 11 bases not matched to a gene. The length of the CDR3 is 16 residues. Germline V CDR1 and CDR2: PRHDT, FYEKMQ (reference sequence). The CDR3 is CASSLNPGQGNWEQYF. CDR3 nucleotide sequence: TGTGCCAGCAGCTTAAACCCGGGACAGGGGAATTGGGAGCAGTACTTC.

The chain recombines TRBV2 with TRBJ2-1; weak D call: TRBD1 (5 bases). The CDR3 loop spans 10 amino acids. The germline V gene has CDR1 SNHLY and CDR2 FYNNEI. Deletions cut 7 bases from V and 15 bases from J, with 13 bases between. The CDR3 sequence is CASINRGLFF. The DNA for the CDR3 is TGTGCCAGCATAAATAGGGGTCTGTTCTTC.

V is TRBV7-6 and J is TRBJ1-1; weak D call: TRBD1 (5 bases). There are 14 residues in the CDR3. V was shortened by 5 bases and J by 1 base, with 11 bases between the two germline ends. Germline V gene data show CDR1 as SGHVS and CDR2 as FNYEAQ. The CDR3 DNA follows: TGTGCCAGCAGCGAACCAGGACAGAACACTGAAGCTTTCTTT. Residues: CASSEPGQNTEAFF.